This T cell receptor beta chain originates from a study of blood T cell repertoires in COVID-19. On the study more broadly: Spain, Italy and the United States supplied samples that represented acute and convalescent COVID-19. The analysed material was cDNA or gDNA that came from T cells, B-cell-depleted T cells, or PBMCs.

Repertoires were generated with immunoSEQ multiplex PCR, while TCRdb's copy carries only in-frame clones and drops some. The sample records some 220,000 clones, around three quarters being singletons. The origin of this receptor is a woman in her seventies with acute or convalescent COVID-19. The sample consisted of peripheral blood.

The CDR3 spells CASSQARSISGNTIYF. The CDR3 nucleotides read TGTGCCAGCAGCCAAGCCCGGTCGATCTCTGGAAACACCATATATTTT. The chain employs TRBV3-1 (or the pseudogene TRBV3-2) and TRBJ1-3, with D unclear. V gave up 1 base and J gave up 0 bases, with 10 bases separating them. Germline CDR1 LGHDT, CDR2 YNNKEL (reference sequence). The CDR3 totals 16 residues.